This T cell receptor (beta chain) was obtained from a study of T cell repertoires in cytomegalovirus infection. As for the study in general: TCR beta signatures that were public indicated CMV infection and matching HLA type. Study findings and constraints: There were HLA-C-restricted CMV-specific TCR beta clonotypes dominating the ex vivo response. Summed frequency of shared TCR beta families picked out CMV carriers who also had the relevant HLA.

Notes on this clonotype: Its specificity is not known.

TCRdb ran MiXCR on the reads and lists one entry per CDR3 protein. Of around 550,000 distinct CDR3 sequences in the sample, 26% were seen once. The clonotype originates from a human donor in good health (CMV status not recorded). Some clones in this sample may be carry-over from other donors' samples. The sequencing sample was made of PBMCs.

CDR3 DNA sequence: TGTGCCAGCATGAGCGGGAGCACAGATACGCAGTATTTT. It translates to CASMSGSTDTQYF. This chain joins TRBV6-1 and TRBJ2-3, with TRBD2 as a possible D gene (6 bases). Germline CDR1 reads MNHNS; CDR2 reads SASEGT. CDR3 length equals 13 residues. V lost 7 bases and J 0 bases, leaving 8 bases between the germline ends.